Below, 28 T cell receptor beta chains from the same sample are listed, as sequenced in a study of blood T cell repertoires in COVID-19. This table comes from immunoSEQ multiplex PCR, and its TCRdb copy is limited to in-frame clones, with some not included. The sample shows approximately 200,000 clones, over 75% of them seen only once. Sequenced: PBMCs or T cells enriched from blood (not recorded which). These receptors were taken from a man aged 40-55 years who had recovered from COVID-19.

The chain combines TRBV2 with TRBJ2-2, with TRBD1 matching 8 bases. Germline assignment: CDR1 SNHLY and CDR2 FYNNEI. V lost 6 bases to trimming and J lost 6 bases; unmatched junction nucleotides: 6. The CDR3 loop spans 14 amino acids. The DNA of the CDR3 is TGTGCCAGCAGGGAGACAGGGGCTGCCGGGGAGCTGTTTTTT. Amino acid sequence: CASRETGAAGELFF.

This chain uses TRBV7-2 with TRBJ2-6; D unresolved. V lost 4 bases and J lost 5, with 6 bases in between. The CDR3 runs to 13 residues. In germline, CDR1 is SGHTA, CDR2 FQGNSA. CDR3 sequence reads: CASSSGWANVLTF. CDR3 bases: TGTGCCAGCAGCTCGGGTTGGGCCAACGTCCTGACTTTC. Complete variable domain (other parts from reference TRBV7-2 and TRBJ2-6): GAGVSQSPSNKVTEKGKDVELRCDPISGHTALYWYRQSLGQGLEFLIYFQGNSAPDKSGLPSDRFSAERTGGSVSTLTIQRTQQEDSAVYLCASSSGWANVLTFGAGSRLTVL.

The chain links TRBV2 to TRBJ2-5; a weak D match, TRBD1 (5 bases). Between the trimmed V and J ends, which lost 3 bases and 4 bases, there was a span of 15 bases. The CDR3 has 15 residues. The germline V gene has CDR1 SNHLY and CDR2 FYNNEI. The CDR3 reads CASSEARGVPETQYF. The CDR3 nucleotides read TGTGCCAGCAGTGAGGCTAGGGGTGTGCCAGAGACCCAGTACTTC.

This clone was recorded once. The genes are TRBV6-2 or TRBV6-3 and TRBJ2-3; TRBD2 matches 9 bases. Trimming at V came to 5 bases and at J to 4 bases, leaving 13 bases not matched to a gene. The germline V gene has CDR1 MNHEY and CDR2 SVGEGT. The CDR3 is 17 residues long. CDR3 bases: TGTGCCAGCAGTAACGGGGGTAGCGGGGGAAGGGCAGATACGCAGTATTTT. This translates into CASSNGGSGGRADTQYF.

The chain employs TRBV7-2 and TRBJ1-2; D is unclear. The CDR3 is made up of 15 amino acids. In germline, CDR1 is SGHTA, CDR2 FQGNSA. V shed 1 base and J shed 8 bases, with 17 bases lying between them. CDR3 DNA: TGTGCCAGCAGCTTAGACAGTTTGCTGATCGGAGGCTACACCTTC. It is translated as CASSLDSLLIGGYTF. Combining the CDR3 with reference TRBV7-2 and TRBJ1-2 gives the whole variable domain GAGVSQSPSNKVTEKGKDVELRCDPISGHTALYWYRQSLGQGLEFLIYFQGNSAPDKSGLPSDRFSAERTGGSVSTLTIQRTQQEDSAVYLCASSLDSLLIGGYTFGSGTRLTVV.

This rearrangement joins TRBV6-5 to TRBJ1-4; 7 nucleotides line up with TRBD1. The germline V gene has CDR1 MNHEY and CDR2 SVGAGI. The V and J ends lost 7 bases and 5 bases, in that order; junction bases with no gene match: 10. The CDR3 runs to 15 residues. CDR3 coding DNA: TGTGCCAGCAAAACACCGGGACAGCACAATGAAAAACTGTTTTTT. This gives the protein CASKTPGQHNEKLFF.

The gene calls are TRBV6-5 and TRBJ1-1; no definite D call. Trimming stripped 8 bases from V and 4 bases from J, with 20 bases between. CDR1 is MNHEY, CDR2 SVGAGI, per germline. This CDR3 comprises 15 residues. The CDR3: CASLDLGLGLTEAFF. CDR3 sequence (DNA): TGTGCCAGCCTCGACCTCGGGCTTGGACTCACTGAAGCTTTCTTT.

This clone was observed a single time. This chain joins TRBV2 and TRBJ2-7, with TRBD2 as a possible D gene (6 bases). Germline V gene data show CDR1 as SNHLY and CDR2 as FYNNEI. Trimming pared 6 bases from V and 5 bases from J, leaving 14 bases between. This CDR3 region has 13 residues. For the CDR3, the DNA is TGTGCCAGCAGACTAGAGGCGGGGAACGAGCAGTACTTC. Translation: CASRLEAGNEQYF. The whole variable domain, filled in from reference TRBV2 and TRBJ2-7, reads EPEVTQTPSHQVTQMGQEVILRCVPISNHLYFYWYRQILGQKVEFLVSFYNNEISEKSEIFDDQFSVERPDGSNFTLKIRSTKLEDSAMYFCASRLEAGNEQYFGPGTRLTVT.

The rearrangement links TRBV12-5 to TRBJ2-7; D might be TRBD2 (5 bases). Germline CDR1 is LGHNT and CDR2 is FRNRAP. This CDR3 comprises 15 residues. V was trimmed by 6 bases and J by 0 bases, leaving 15 bases between them. Written as DNA, the CDR3 is TGTGCTAGTGGGACGACGGGGTTTAGCTCCTACGAGCAGTACTTC. Translation gives CASGTTGFSSYEQYF. Drawing the rest from reference TRBV12-5 and TRBJ2-7, the complete variable domain is DARVTQTPRHKVTEMGQEVTMRCQPILGHNTVFWYRQTMMQGLELLAYFRNRAPLDDSGMPKDRFSAEMPDATLATLKIQPSEPRDSAVYFCASGTTGFSSYEQYFGPGTRLTVT.

The rearrangement joins TRBV7-9 to TRBJ2-7; TRBD1 is a possible D gene (5 bases). The V gene's germline CDR1 is SEHNR and CDR2 FQNEAQ (reference sequence). V was cut by 4 bases and J by 0 bases, with 10 bases left in between. CDR3 length: 14 residues. CDR3 region: CASSSSGISYEQYF. Written as DNA, the CDR3 is TGTGCCAGCAGCTCCTCAGGGATCTCCTACGAGCAGTACTTC.

This rearrangement joins TRBV5-1 to TRBJ2-1, with 7 bases lining up with TRBD2. V lost 4 bases to trimming and J lost 5 bases; unmatched junction nucleotides: 12. CDR3 length: 16 residues. CDR1 and CDR2 from the germline V gene are SGHRS and YFSETQ. CDR3 residues: CASSRGSGTFDNEQFF. CDR3 nucleotide sequence: TGCGCCAGCAGCCGGGGGAGCGGGACCTTTGACAATGAGCAGTTCTTC.

This rearrangement joins TRBV7-2 to TRBJ2-1; the match to TRBD2 covers 11 bases. The CDR3 spans 15 residues. J lost 3 bases, V lost 6 bases, and 4 bases had no gene match. Germline CDR1 and CDR2: SGHTA and FQGNSA. DNA of the CDR3: TGTGCCAGCAGGGCCGGGACTAGCGGCTACAATGAGCAGTTCTTC. This sequence encodes CASRAGTSGYNEQFF.

The chain links TRBV30 to TRBJ1-1, with no clear D. Germline V lookup: CDR1 GTSNPN, CDR2 SVGIG (reference sequence). The CDR3 spans 12 residues. V lost 0 bases, J lost 7 bases, and 9 bases lay in between. Written as DNA, the CDR3 is TGTGCCTGGAGTGTATCTACTATTGAAGCTTTCTTT. It yields the protein CAWSVSTIEAFF.

V is TRBV27 and J is TRBJ2-3, with 7 bases matching TRBD1. Germline V gene data show CDR1 as MNHEY and CDR2 as SMNVEV (reference sequence). The CDR3 has 15 amino acids. Losses at the gene ends were 11 bases for V and 6 bases for J; bases not matched to a gene: 17. The CDR3, as DNA: TGTGCCGTTGGTGGCTGGACAGGCCGTTCGGATACGCAGTATTTT. Its translation is CAVGGWTGRSDTQYF.

The V and J genes are TRBV5-1 and TRBJ1-5; unclear D gene. Per the germline V gene, CDR1 is SGHRS and CDR2 is YFSETQ. Trimming pared 8 bases from V and 7 bases from J, leaving 19 bases between. The CDR3 spans 14 residues. CDR3 coding DNA: TGCGCCAGTAGCCCCGCCGGGGTGAACCAGCCCCAGCATTTT. It encodes CASSPAGVNQPQHF.

The chain has TRBV7-9 and TRBJ1-2; D is undetermined. V dropped 1 base and J dropped 5 bases, with 8 bases sitting between them. Germline V lookup: CDR1 SEHNR, CDR2 FQNEAQ (reference sequence). The CDR3 contains 13 residues. DNA for the CDR3: TGTGCCAGCAGCTTAGACCCACGGTATGGCTACACCTTC. Translated: CASSLDPRYGYTF.

The chain carries TRBV19 and TRBJ1-1; the D gene is possibly TRBD1 (6 bases). The germline V gene has CDR1 LNHDA and CDR2 SQIVND (reference sequence). This CDR3 comprises 14 residues. Trimming shortened V by 8 bases and J by 6 bases, and 19 bases separated the two germline ends. The CDR3 region has the DNA TGTGCCAGTGTATATTCAGGGGTGTCGGCTGAAGCTTTCTTT. Amino acids: CASVYSGVSAEAFF.

The V and J genes are TRBV2 and TRBJ1-3, with 7 bases fitting TRBD1. The V gene end was trimmed by 4 bases and the J gene end by 4 bases; junction bases not matched to a gene: 7. Germline V CDR1 and CDR2: SNHLY, FYNNEI. This CDR3 spans 15 amino acids. The DNA for the CDR3 is TGTGCCAGCAGTGCTCTGACAGGGCGCGGAAACACCATATATTTT. Protein: CASSALTGRGNTIYF.

The gene calls are TRBV3-1 (or the pseudogene TRBV3-2) and TRBJ1-2, with D maybe TRBD1 (5 bases). This CDR3 is 15 amino acids long. CDR1 is LGHDT, CDR2 YNNKEL, per germline (reference sequence). V was trimmed by 0 bases and J by 4 bases, leaving 12 bases between them. The CDR3, as DNA: TGTGCCAGCAGCCAAGATTCTATCGGGGGCTATGGCTACACCTTC. Translating gives CASSQDSIGGYGYTF.

J is TRBJ1-4 and V is TRBV6-5; D uncertain. The CDR3 length is 15 residues. Trimming took 0 bases from V and 6 from J, leaving 11 bases between them. Germline values: CDR1 MNHEY, CDR2 SVGAGI. CDR3 residues: CASSYSSSPYEKLFF. DNA of the CDR3: TGTGCCAGCAGTTACTCGAGTAGCCCGTATGAAAAACTGTTTTTT.

The genes are TRBV7-9 and TRBJ2-3; 9 bases fit TRBD2. The CDR3 covers 16 residues. The germline CDR1 and CDR2 sequences are SEHNR and FQNEAQ (reference sequence). The ends lost 0 bases at V and 4 bases at J; junction bases unmatched: 5. The chain's CDR3 is CASSLAGSGSSDTQYF. CDR3 sequence (DNA): TGTGCCAGCAGCTTAGCAGGTAGCGGGAGTTCAGATACGCAGTATTTT.

The rearrangement uses TRBV24-1 and TRBJ2-2; tentative D call: TRBD2 (5 bases). CDR3 size: 12 residues. Trimming removed 9 bases at V and 5 bases at J, with 9 bases between. Germline CDR1 is KGHDR and CDR2 is SFDVKD. The CDR3: CATGGETGELFF. In DNA form, the CDR3 reads TGTGCCACCGGAGGAGAGACCGGGGAGCTGTTTTTT.

Only a few counts were recorded for this clone. The rearrangement links TRBV30 to TRBJ1-5, with 7 positions matching TRBD1. This CDR3 is built from 14 residues. From germline, CDR1 is GTSNPN and CDR2 SVGIG (reference sequence). After removal of 4 bases from V and 1 base from J, the junction contained 4 bases not matched to a gene. CDR3 bases: TGTGCCTGGAACAGGGGAGGCAGCAATCAGCCCCAGCATTTT. Encoded protein: CAWNRGGSNQPQHF.

V is TRBV15 and J is TRBJ2-3; 8 bases match TRBD2. Germline-derived CDR1 and CDR2 are LNHNV and YYDKDF (reference sequence). The CDR3 contains 14 residues. Trimming took 8 bases from V and 3 from J; bases not matched to a gene: 7. This chain's CDR3 is CATSGGRETDTQYF. CDR3 DNA: TGTGCCACCTCGGGGGGGCGCGAAACAGATACGCAGTATTTT. The full variable domain, in which reference TRBV15 and TRBJ2-3 provide the parts outside the CDR3, is DAMVIQNPRYQVTQFGKPVTLSCSQTLNHNVMYWYQQKSSQAPKLLFHYYDKDFNNEADTPDNFQSRRPNTSFCFLDIRSPGLGDTAMYLCATSGGRETDTQYFGPGTRLTVL.

The gene calls are TRBV5-1 and TRBJ2-5, with TRBD1 identical over 7 bases. CDR3 length: 14 residues. Germline V gene data show CDR1 as SGHRS and CDR2 as YFSETQ. V lost 2 bases, J lost 5 bases, and 6 bases stayed unmatched. Here the CDR3 reads CASSLKGAVETQYF. The CDR3 bases are TGCGCCAGCAGCTTAAAGGGGGCAGTGGAGACCCAGTACTTC.

The J gene is TRBJ1-5, the V gene TRBV6-5; 7 nucleotides match TRBD1. V lost 5 bases and J lost 4; bases outside the gene matches: 5. The CDR3 is 14 amino acids. The germline CDR1 and CDR2 sequences are MNHEY and SVGAGI. The CDR3 spells CASSRNRGNQPQHF. The CDR3 DNA reads TGTGCCAGCAGTAGAAACAGGGGAAATCAGCCCCAGCATTTT.

V usage is TRBV5-6 and J usage is TRBJ1-2; tentative D call: TRBD1 (6 bases). Germline values: CDR1 SGHDT, CDR2 YYEEEE. V was clipped by 4 bases and J by 8 bases, with 18 bases between them. There are 14 residues in the CDR3. CDR3 DNA sequence: TGTGCCAGCAGCCGCGGACAGCCCTCGATCGGCTACACCTTC. Translating it yields CASSRGQPSIGYTF.

The V and J genes are TRBV2 and TRBJ1-1; the D is unclear. Germline V CDR1 and CDR2: SNHLY, FYNNEI. This CDR3 comprises 14 residues. Trimming removed 4 bases from V and 2 bases from J, with 11 bases in between. As DNA, the CDR3 is TGTGCCAGCAGTGCTGGAGGGATCAACACTGAAGCTTTCTTT. Translated: CASSAGGINTEAFF. The full variable domain, completed using reference TRBV2 and TRBJ1-1, is EPEVTQTPSHQVTQMGQEVILRCVPISNHLYFYWYRQILGQKVEFLVSFYNNEISEKSEIFDDQFSVERPDGSNFTLKIRSTKLEDSAMYFCASSAGGINTEAFFGQGTRLTVV.